This entry is about one T cell receptor beta chain. The antigen remains unidentified. This record comes from a study of CD8 T cells in Susac syndrome. Patients with stable or active relapsing-remitting disease, all of them treatment-naive, made up the multiple sclerosis controls. Purification of the CD8+ and CD4+ T cells relied on negative isolation, and TEMRA cells underwent FACS enrichment. J gave up 7 bases and V 4 bases, and 0 bases lay outside the gene matches. The CDR3 has 11 residues. CDR1 LGHDT and CDR2 YNNKEL come from the germline V gene (reference sequence). cDNA came from about 0.46 to 1 ug RNA primed by random hexamers. Amplification of the TCR beta CDR3 was carried out by immunoSEQ multiplex PCR, which spanned a total of 54 Vbeta and 13 Jbeta segments. In TCRdb, the immunoSEQ multiplex PCR reads were re-called with MiXCR into one record per CDR3 protein. This sample has about 150,000 distinct CDR3 sequences, with 95% found just once.

Findings and caveats of the study: It was acknowledged in the study that its TCR sequencing and HLA analysis involved a relatively small number of individuals.

Material: CD4+ T cells from PBMCs. The chain uses TRBV3-1 and TRBJ1-2, with 7 bases lining up with TRBD1. The sequence came from a human donor with multiple sclerosis. CDR3 DNA sequence: TGTGCCAGCAGCCCAGGGGGTGGCTACACCTTC. It codes for CASSPGGGYTF.